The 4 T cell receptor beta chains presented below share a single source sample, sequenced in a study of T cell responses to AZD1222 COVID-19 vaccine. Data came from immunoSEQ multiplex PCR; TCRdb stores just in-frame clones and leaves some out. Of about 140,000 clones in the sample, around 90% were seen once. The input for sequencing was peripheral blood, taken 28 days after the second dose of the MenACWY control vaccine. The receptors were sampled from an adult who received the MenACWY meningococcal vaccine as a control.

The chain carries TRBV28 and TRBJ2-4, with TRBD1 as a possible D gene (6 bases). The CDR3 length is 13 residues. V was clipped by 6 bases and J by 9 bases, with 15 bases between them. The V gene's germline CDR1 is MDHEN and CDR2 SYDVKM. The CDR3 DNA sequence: TGTGCCAGCAGCCCCGAGGGGGTGGGCATTCAGTACTTC. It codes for CASSPEGVGIQYF.

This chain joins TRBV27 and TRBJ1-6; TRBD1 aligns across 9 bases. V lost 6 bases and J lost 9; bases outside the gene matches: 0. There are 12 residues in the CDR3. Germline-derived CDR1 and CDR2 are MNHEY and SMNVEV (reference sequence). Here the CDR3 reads CASRTGGSPLHF. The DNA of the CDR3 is TGTGCCAGCAGGACAGGGGGTTCACCCCTCCACTTT.

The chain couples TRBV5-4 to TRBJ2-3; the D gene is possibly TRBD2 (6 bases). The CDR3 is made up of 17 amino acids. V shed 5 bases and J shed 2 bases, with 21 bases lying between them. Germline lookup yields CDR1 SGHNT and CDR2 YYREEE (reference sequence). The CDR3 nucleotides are TGTGCCAGCAGATCACAACTTATAGCGGATGTCACAGATACGCAGTATTTT. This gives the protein CASRSQLIADVTDTQYF.

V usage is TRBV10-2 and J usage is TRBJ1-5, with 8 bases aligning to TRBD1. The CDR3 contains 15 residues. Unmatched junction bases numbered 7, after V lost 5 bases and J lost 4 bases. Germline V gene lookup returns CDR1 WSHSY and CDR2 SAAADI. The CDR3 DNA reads TGCGCCAGCAGTCCCCTCGGACAGGGTAATCAGCCCCAGCATTTT. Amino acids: CASSPLGQGNQPQHF.